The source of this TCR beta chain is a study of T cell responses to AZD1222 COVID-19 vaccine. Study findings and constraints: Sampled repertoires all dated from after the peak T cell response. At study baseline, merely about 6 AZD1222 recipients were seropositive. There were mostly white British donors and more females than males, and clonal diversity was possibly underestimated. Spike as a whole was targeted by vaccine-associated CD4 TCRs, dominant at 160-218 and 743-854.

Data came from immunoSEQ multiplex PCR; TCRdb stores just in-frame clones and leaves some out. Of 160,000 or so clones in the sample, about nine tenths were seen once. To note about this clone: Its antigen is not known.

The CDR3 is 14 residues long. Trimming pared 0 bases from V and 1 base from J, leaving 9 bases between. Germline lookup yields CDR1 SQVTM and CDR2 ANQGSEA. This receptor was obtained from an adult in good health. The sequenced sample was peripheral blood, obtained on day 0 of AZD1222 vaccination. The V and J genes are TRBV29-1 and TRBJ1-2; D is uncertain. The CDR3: CSVEDGPDNYGYTF. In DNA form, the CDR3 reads TGCAGCGTTGAAGATGGCCCAGATAACTATGGCTACACCTTC.